This is a list of T cell receptor beta chains from one sample in a study of radiation and T cells in renal cell carcinoma. The assay was immunoSEQ multiplex PCR, and TCRdb's table has in-frame clones only and misses some. The table has approximately 120,000 clones, about four fifths seen once. Here the sequenced sample was blood, taken from a patient whose treatment included radiotherapy and nephrectomy. All receptors derive from a woman aged 55-70 years with renal cell carcinoma. CDR3s include the opening cysteine and the closing phenylalanine or tryptophan. The order of the fields is V gene, J gene, D gene, clone size, CDR3 protein, CDR3 DNA. D genes are given only for firm matches. Clone size appears in some rows only: once, few, many, or a class for an expanded clone.

TRBV19,TRBJ2-2,TRBD2,NA,CASSLGLAGNTGELFF,TGTGCCAGTAGTCTTGGACTAGCGGGGAACACCGGGGAGCTGTTTTTT
TRBV7-8,TRBJ2-7,TRBD1,NA,CASSFSGGGYEQYF,TGTGCCAGCAGCTTTTCAGGGGGCGGCTACGAGCAGTACTTC
TRBV10-3,TRBJ2-7,TRBD1,NA,CAIRSDREEYEQYF,TGTGCCATCAGATCGGACAGGGAGGAATACGAGCAGTACTTC
TRBV27,TRBJ1-4,NA,few,CASSPGGSEWEKLFF,TGTGCCAGCAGCCCCGGGGGCAGTGAGTGGGAAAAACTGTTTTTT
TRBV5-1,TRBJ1-3,NA,NA,CASSLGQPSSGNTIYF,TGCGCCAGCAGCCTCGGACAGCCGAGCTCTGGAAACACCATATATTTT
TRBV9,TRBJ2-1,NA,NA,CASSVADSTFGREQFF,TGTGCCAGCAGCGTAGCGGACTCTACCTTTGGACGTGAGCAGTTCTTC
TRBV7-2,TRBJ2-7,NA,NA,CASSPIWEWLYEQYF,TGTGCCAGCAGCCCTATCTGGGAGTGGTTATACGAGCAGTACTTC
TRBV30,TRBJ2-2,TRBD2,few,CAWSVPSSGRVRELFF,TGTGCCTGGAGTGTACCGTCTAGCGGGAGGGTCCGGGAGCTGTTTTTT
TRBV6-5,TRBJ1-1,NA,NA,CASSPRTRPEAFF,TGTGCCAGCAGTCCCCGAACCCGACCCGAAGCTTTCTTT
TRBV7-2,TRBJ1-2,TRBD1,NA,CASSSPDRGSYGYTF,TGTGCCAGCAGCTCCCCGGACAGGGGATCCTATGGCTACACCTTC
TRBV6-1,TRBJ2-7,TRBD2,NA,CASSDGAGGISYEQYF,TGTGCCAGCAGTGACGGGGCGGGAGGCATCTCCTACGAGCAGTACTTC
TRBV4-3,TRBJ1-3,NA,NA,CASSQGTAAGNTIYF,TGCGCCAGCAGCCAGGGAACTGCAGCTGGAAACACCATATATTTT
TRBV6-5,TRBJ2-7,NA,NA,CASSYGDSYEQYF,TGTGCCAGCAGTTATGGGGACTCCTACGAGCAGTACTTC
TRBV5-8,TRBJ1-5,NA,NA,CASRGGIGNQPQHF,TGTGCCAGCAGAGGGGGAATCGGCAATCAGCCCCAGCATTTT
TRBV28,TRBJ2-7,TRBD2,NA,CASSMTSGGPREQYF,TGTGCCAGCAGTATGACTAGCGGGGGGCCTAGAGAGCAGTACTTC
TRBV28,TRBJ1-5,NA,NA,CASSFAGSNQPQHF,TGTGCCAGCAGTTTTGCGGGTAGCAATCAGCCCCAGCATTTT
TRBV4-1,TRBJ1-1,NA,NA,CASSPQTSSEAFF,TGCGCCAGCAGCCCCCAGACTAGTTCCGAAGCTTTCTTT
TRBV2,TRBJ1-1,NA,NA,CASSDQGRGEAFF,TGTGCCAGCAGTGACCAGGGGAGAGGTGAAGCTTTCTTT
TRBV11-2,TRBJ1-2,NA,NA,CASSLGTGRFYGYTF,TGTGCCAGCAGCTTAGGGACGGGACGTTTCTATGGCTACACCTTC
TRBV30,TRBJ1-2,TRBD1,few,CAWSVTGVGGYTF,TGTGCCTGGAGTGTAACAGGGGTTGGCGGCTACACCTTC
TRBV6-5,TRBJ1-2,NA,NA,CASSYSNTGDPYGYTF,TGTGCCAGCAGTTACTCGAATACAGGAGACCCCTATGGCTACACCTTC
TRBV5-6,TRBJ2-7,TRBD1,NA,CASSYWTGVYEQYF,TGTGCCAGCAGCTATTGGACAGGGGTCTACGAGCAGTACTTC
TRBV6-1,TRBJ1-5,NA,NA,CASNPGTLNQPQHF,TGTGCCAGCAACCCCGGGACACTTAATCAGCCCCAGCATTTT
TRBV9,TRBJ2-7,NA,many,CASSVSAVGPYEQYF,TGTGCCAGCAGCGTCAGCGCCGTCGGCCCCTACGAGCAGTACTTC
TRBV19,TRBJ2-2,TRBD2,NA,CASREGGRTGELFF,TGTGCCAGTAGGGAGGGCGGGAGGACCGGGGAGCTGTTTTTT
TRBV5-1,TRBJ1-3,NA,NA,CASSLEQLSGNTIYF,TGCGCCAGCAGCTTGGAACAGCTATCTGGAAACACCATATATTTT
TRBV7-9,TRBJ2-5,TRBD1,NA,CASSLRAGGQETQYF,TGTGCCAGCAGCTTAAGGGCAGGGGGCCAAGAGACCCAGTACTTC
TRBV6-1,TRBJ2-7,NA,NA,CASANPGGPYEQYF,TGTGCCAGCGCCAACCCGGGTGGTCCCTACGAGCAGTACTTC